The 11 T cell receptor beta chains given below trace back to one sample, sequenced in a study of T cell responses to AZD1222 COVID-19 vaccine. Some clones are missing from TCRdb's copy, which holds only in-frame ones; the method was immunoSEQ multiplex PCR. Of 150,000 to 200,000 clones in the sample, 70% to 90% were seen once. Source: peripheral blood, taken 28 days after the second AZD1222 dose. These receptors originate from an adult who received the AZD1222 COVID-19 vaccine.

This rearrangement joins TRBV23-1 to TRBJ2-4; unclear D gene. TRBV23-1 is treated as an ORF (open reading frame) with a function not yet certain. This CDR3 region has 18 residues. V lost 3 bases and J 0 bases, leaving 18 bases between the germline ends. The CDR3 here is CASSQGGSDILAKNIQYF. The DNA for the CDR3 is TGCGCCAGCAGTCAGGGTGGTTCAGATATACTAGCCAAAAACATTCAGTACTTC.

This chain joins TRBV15 and TRBJ2-3; D ambiguous. This CDR3 comprises 12 residues. Trimming stripped 2 bases from V and 5 bases from J, with 5 bases between. The germline V gene has CDR1 LNHNV and CDR2 YYDKDF (reference sequence). The CDR3 loop is CATSRLLDTQYF. The CDR3 coding sequence is TGTGCCACCAGCAGATTGTTAGATACGCAGTATTTT. Using reference TRBV15 and TRBJ2-3 for the parts outside the CDR3, the full variable domain is DAMVIQNPRYQVTQFGKPVTLSCSQTLNHNVMYWYQQKSSQAPKLLFHYYDKDFNNEADTPDNFQSRRPNTSFCFLDIRSPGLGDTAMYLCATSRLLDTQYFGPGTRLTVL.

The chain is built from TRBV28 and TRBJ1-1; D is uncertain. The CDR3 sequence is 13 residues long. With 3 bases removed from V and 1 base from J, the gap between germline ends came to 6 bases. The germline V gene has CDR1 MDHEN and CDR2 SYDVKM. The CDR3 region has the DNA TGTGCCAGCAGTTTTGTTCAGAACACTGAAGCTTTCTTT. This sequence encodes CASSFVQNTEAFF.

J is TRBJ2-1 and V is TRBV6-5; TRBD2 is a possible D gene (7 bases). The germline V and J ends were trimmed by 5 bases and 6 bases, with 14 bases remaining between them. This CDR3 region has 14 residues. Germline V gene lookup returns CDR1 MNHEY and CDR2 SVGAGI. CDR3 sequence (DNA): TGTGCCAGCAGTAGGCCGGGGGGCTTCAATGAGCAGTTCTTC. This codes for CASSRPGGFNEQFF.

The rearrangement uses TRBV2 and TRBJ2-3; tentatively, D is TRBD1 or TRBD2 (6 bases each). This CDR3 contains 16 residues. V gave up 4 bases and J gave up 5 bases, with 19 bases separating them. CDR1 is SNHLY and CDR2 is FYNNEI in the germline V gene. CDR3 nucleotides: TGTGCCAGCAGTGTTGGAGGGGGATACAGATTAGATACGCAGTATTTT. It specifies CASSVGGGYRLDTQYF.

The rearrangement joins TRBV18 to TRBJ2-7; unclear D gene. The V gene's germline CDR1 is KGHSH and CDR2 LQKENI. This CDR3 spans 13 amino acids. The V gene lost 4 bases and the J gene lost 9 bases, with 16 bases spanning the gap. CDR3 sequence (DNA): TGTGCCAGCTCACTCGAAGGCCCCTCGGGGCAGTACTTC. This translates into CASSLEGPSGQYF.

This clone was seen once. This chain links TRBV4-3 with TRBJ1-6, with TRBD1 as a possible D gene (6 bases). The CDR3 runs to 14 residues. Looked up from germline, CDR1 is LGHNA and CDR2 is YSLEER. Trimming stripped 4 bases from V and 5 bases from J, with 9 bases between. The CDR3 sequence is CASSRGADNSPLHF. In nucleotides, the CDR3 is TGCGCCAGCAGCCGGGGGGCGGATAATTCACCCCTCCACTTT.

CDR3 DNA sequence: TGTGCCAGTAGTATAGATCAGGGGGGAATCGGGGCTGAAGCTTTCTTT. Translated, it gives CASSIDQGGIGAEAFF. This chain joins TRBV19 and TRBJ1-1, with 7 bases identical to TRBD1. Germline V lookup: CDR1 LNHDA, CDR2 SQIVND (reference sequence). The CDR3 is 16 residues long. With 0 bases clipped from V and 6 bases from J, the junction kept 10 bases outside the gene matches.

This chain links TRBV30 with TRBJ2-7, with D hard to call. The CDR3 contains 11 residues. With 0 bases removed from V and 7 bases from J, the gap between germline ends came to 7 bases. Germline V gene data show CDR1 as GTSNPN and CDR2 as SVGIG (reference sequence). The CDR3 DNA sequence: TGTGCCTGGAGTGTACAGCCAGAGCAGTACTTC. Amino acids: CAWSVQPEQYF.

The chain is built from TRBV5-1 and TRBJ1-1, with D unresolved. This CDR3 has 14 residues. Germline V gene data show CDR1 as SGHRS and CDR2 as YFSETQ. V was clipped by 6 bases and J by 3 bases, with 15 bases between them. CDR3 in amino acids: CASNQGLFHTEAFF. In nucleotides, the CDR3 is TGCGCCAGCAATCAAGGGTTATTTCACACTGAAGCTTTCTTT.

The rearrangement uses TRBV9 and TRBJ1-6; a possible D gene is TRBD1 (5 bases). Germline CDR1 is SGDLS and CDR2 is YYNGEE. V shed 0 bases and J shed 10 bases, with 11 bases lying between them. The CDR3 loop spans 14 amino acids. The CDR3 loop reads CASSVATEGSPLHF. As DNA, the CDR3 is TGTGCCAGCAGCGTAGCTACGGAGGGGTCACCCCTCCACTTT.